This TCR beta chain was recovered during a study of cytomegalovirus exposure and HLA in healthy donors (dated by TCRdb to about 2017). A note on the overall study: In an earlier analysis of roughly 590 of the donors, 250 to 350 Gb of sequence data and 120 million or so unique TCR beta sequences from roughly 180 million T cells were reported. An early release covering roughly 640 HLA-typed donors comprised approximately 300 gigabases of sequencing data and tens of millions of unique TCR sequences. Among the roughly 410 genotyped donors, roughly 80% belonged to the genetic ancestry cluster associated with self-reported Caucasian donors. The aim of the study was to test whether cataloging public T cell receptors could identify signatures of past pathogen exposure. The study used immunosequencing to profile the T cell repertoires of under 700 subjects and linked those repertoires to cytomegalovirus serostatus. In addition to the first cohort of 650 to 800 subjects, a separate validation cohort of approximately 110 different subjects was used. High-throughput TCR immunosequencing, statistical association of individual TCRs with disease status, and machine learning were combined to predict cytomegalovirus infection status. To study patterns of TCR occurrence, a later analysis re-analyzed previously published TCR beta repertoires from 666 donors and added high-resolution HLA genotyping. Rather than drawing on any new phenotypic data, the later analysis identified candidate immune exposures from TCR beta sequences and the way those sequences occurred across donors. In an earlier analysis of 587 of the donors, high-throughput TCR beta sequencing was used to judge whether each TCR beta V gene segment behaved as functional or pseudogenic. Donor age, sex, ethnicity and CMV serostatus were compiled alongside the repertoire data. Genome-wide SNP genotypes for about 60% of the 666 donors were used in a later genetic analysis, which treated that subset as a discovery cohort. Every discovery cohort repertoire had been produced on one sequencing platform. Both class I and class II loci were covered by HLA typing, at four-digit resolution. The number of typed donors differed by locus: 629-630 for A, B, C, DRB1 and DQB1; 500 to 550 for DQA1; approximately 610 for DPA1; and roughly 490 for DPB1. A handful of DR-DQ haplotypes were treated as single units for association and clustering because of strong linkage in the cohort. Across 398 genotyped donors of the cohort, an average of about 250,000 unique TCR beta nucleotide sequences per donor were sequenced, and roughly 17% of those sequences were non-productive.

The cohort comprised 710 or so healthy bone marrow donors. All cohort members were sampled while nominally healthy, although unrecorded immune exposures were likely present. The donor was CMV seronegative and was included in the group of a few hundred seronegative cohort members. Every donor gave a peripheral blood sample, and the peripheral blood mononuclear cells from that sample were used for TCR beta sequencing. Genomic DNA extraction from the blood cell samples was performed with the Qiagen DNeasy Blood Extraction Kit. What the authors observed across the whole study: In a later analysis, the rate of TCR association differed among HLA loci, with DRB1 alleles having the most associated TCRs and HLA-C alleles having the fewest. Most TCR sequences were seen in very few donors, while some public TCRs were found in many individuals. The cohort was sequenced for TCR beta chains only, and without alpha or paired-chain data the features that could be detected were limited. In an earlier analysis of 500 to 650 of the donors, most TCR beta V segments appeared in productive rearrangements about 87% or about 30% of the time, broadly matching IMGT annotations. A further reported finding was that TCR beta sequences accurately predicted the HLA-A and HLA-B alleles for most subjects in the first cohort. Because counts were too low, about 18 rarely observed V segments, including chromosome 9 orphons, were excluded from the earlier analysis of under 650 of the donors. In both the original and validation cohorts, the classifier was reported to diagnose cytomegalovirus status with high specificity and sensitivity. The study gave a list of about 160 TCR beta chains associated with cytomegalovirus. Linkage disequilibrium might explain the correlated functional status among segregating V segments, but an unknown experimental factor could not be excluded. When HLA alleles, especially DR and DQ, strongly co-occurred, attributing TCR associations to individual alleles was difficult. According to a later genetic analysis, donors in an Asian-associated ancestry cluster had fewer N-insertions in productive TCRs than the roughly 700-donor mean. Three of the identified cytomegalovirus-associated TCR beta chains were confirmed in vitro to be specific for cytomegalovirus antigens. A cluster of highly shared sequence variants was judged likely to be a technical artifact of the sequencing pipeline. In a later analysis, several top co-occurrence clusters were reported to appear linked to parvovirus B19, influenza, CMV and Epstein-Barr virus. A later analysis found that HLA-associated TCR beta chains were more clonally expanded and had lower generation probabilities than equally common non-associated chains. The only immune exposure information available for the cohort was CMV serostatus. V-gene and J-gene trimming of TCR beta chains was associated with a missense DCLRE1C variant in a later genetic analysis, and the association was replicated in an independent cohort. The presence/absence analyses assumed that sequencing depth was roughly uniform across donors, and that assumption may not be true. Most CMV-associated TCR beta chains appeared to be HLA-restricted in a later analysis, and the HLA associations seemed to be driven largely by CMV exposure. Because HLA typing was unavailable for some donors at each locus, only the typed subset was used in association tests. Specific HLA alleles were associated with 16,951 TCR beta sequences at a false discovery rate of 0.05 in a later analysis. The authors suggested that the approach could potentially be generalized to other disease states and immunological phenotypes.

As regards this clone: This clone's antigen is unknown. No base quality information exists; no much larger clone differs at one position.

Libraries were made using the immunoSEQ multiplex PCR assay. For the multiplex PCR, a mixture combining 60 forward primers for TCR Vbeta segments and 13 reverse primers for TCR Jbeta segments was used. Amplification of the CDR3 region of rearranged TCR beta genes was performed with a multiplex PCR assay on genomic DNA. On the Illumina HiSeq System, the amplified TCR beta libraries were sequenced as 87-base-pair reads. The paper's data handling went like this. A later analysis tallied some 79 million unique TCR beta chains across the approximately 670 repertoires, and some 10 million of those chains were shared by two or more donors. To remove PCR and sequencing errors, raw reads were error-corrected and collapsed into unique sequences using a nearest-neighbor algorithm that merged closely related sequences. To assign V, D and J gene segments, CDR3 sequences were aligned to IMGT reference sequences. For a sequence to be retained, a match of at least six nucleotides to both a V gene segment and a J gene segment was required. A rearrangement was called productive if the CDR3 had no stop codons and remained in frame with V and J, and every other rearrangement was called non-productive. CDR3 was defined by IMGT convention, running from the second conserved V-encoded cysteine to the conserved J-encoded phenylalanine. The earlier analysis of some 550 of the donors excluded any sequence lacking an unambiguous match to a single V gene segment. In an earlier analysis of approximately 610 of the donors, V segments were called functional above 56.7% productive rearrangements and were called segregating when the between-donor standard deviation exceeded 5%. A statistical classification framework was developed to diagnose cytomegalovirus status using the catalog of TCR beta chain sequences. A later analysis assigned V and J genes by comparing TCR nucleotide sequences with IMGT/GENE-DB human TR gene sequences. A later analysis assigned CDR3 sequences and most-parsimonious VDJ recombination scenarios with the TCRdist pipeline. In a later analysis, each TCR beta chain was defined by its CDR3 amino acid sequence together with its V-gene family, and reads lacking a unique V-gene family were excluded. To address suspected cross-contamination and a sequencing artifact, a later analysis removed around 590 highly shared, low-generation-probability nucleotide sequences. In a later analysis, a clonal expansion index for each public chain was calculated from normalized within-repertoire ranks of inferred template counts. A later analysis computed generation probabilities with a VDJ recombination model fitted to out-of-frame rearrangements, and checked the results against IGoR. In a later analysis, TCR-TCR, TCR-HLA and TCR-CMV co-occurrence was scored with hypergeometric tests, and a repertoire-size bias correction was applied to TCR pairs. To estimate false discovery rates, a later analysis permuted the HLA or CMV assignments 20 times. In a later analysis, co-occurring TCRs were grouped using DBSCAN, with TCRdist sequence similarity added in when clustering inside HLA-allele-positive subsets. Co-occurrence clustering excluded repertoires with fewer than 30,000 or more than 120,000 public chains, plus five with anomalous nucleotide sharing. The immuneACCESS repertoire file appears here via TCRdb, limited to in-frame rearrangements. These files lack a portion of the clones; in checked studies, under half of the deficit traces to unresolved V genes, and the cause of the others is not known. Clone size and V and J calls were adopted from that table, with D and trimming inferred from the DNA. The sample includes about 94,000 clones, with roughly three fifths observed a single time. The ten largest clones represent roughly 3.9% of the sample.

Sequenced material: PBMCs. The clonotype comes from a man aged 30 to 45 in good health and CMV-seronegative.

The CDR3 here reads CAWSGDRGHGLFF. The DNA sequence is as follows: TGTGCCTGGAGTGGGGACAGGGGGCATGGACTGTTTTTT. In this chain, TRBV30 is recombined with TRBJ1-4, with 12 middle bases fitting TRBD1. The germline V gene (reference sequence) sets CDR1 to GTSNPN and CDR2 to SVGIG. From the cysteine through the phenylalanine, the CDR3 covers 13 amino acids. The read is trimmed to its CDR3 DNA, 39 bases read in frame from base 1. Trimmed from V: 1 base; trimmed from J: 13 bases; junction bases lacking a gene match: 4.